This T cell receptor (beta chain) was documented in a study of blood T cell repertoires in COVID-19. Profiling relied on immunoSEQ multiplex PCR, and the TCRdb table lists in-frame clones only, not all of them. The sample includes 75,000 to 80,000 clones, 70% to 90% seen only once; the top ten take 18%. This receptor was identified in an older woman with acute or convalescent COVID-19. The sequenced sample was peripheral blood.

In DNA form, the CDR3 reads TGTGCCAGCTCACCGGACCGGGGCACCGGGGAGCTGTTTTTT. Amino acids: CASSPDRGTGELFF. V usage is TRBV18 and J usage is TRBJ2-2; a possible D gene is TRBD2 (5 bases). Germline CDR1 reads KGHSH; CDR2 reads LQKENI. The CDR3 has 14 residues. With 3 bases removed from V and 4 bases from J, the gap between germline ends came to 9 bases.